This T cell receptor (beta chain) was sequenced in a study of CD8+CD57+ T cells in acquired aplastic anemia. As for the study in general: CD4+ and CD8+ cells, once sorted, gave DNA averaging around 3.2 ug. Notes on the study in general: Common to patients and controls were twenty-nine CD8+ CDR3 sequences. CD8+ Simpson's diversity did not differ significantly between patients and controls.

Patients included in sequencing had previously demonstrated CD8+CD57+ cell expansion by flow cytometry. The V gene end was trimmed by 6 bases and the J gene end by 4 bases; junction bases not matched to a gene: 9. CDR3 length: 14 residues. Germline CDR1 is SQVTM and CDR2 is ANQGSEA. TCR beta VDJ and CDR3 profiles were obtained from a genomic DNA template. From the reads, TCRdb called clonotypes with MiXCR, one entry per CDR3 protein. The sample consists of roughly 190,000 distinct CDR3 sequences, approximately 50% of them appearing once. On this clonotype itself: Its antigen is currently unknown.

The clonotype was recovered from a human donor with aplastic anemia. This chain joins TRBV29-1 and TRBJ2-4; the match to TRBD1 covers 7 bases. The specimen was sorted CD4+, CD8+, or CD8+CD57+ T cells (not recorded which) from PBMCs. The CDR3 nucleotides are TGCAGCGTATCTCCCGGGACAGAGAAAAACATTCAGTACTTC. Its protein product is CSVSPGTEKNIQYF.